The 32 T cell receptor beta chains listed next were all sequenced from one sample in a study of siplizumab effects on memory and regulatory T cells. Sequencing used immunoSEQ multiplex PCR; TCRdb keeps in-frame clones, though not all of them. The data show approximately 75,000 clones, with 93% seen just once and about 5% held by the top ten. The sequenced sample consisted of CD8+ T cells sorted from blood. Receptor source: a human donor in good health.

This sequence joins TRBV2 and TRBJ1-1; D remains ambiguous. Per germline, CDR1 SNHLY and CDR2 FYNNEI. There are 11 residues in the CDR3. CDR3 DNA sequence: TGTGAAAGCGGGTCAAACACTGAAGCTTTCTTT. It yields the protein CESGSNTEAFF.

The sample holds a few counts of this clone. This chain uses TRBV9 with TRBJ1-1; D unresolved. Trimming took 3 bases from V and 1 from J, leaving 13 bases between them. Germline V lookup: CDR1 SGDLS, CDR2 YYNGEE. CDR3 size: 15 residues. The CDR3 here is CASSATKTQNTEAFF. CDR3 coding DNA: TGTGCCAGCAGCGCCACAAAGACCCAGAACACTGAAGCTTTCTTT.

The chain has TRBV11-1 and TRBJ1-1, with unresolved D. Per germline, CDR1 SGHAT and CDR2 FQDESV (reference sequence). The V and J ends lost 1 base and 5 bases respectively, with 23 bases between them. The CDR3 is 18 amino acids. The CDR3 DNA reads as TGTGCCAGCAGCTTAGGGCCGGCAGACCCATCGGGAATAACTGAAGCTTTCTTT. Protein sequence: CASSLGPADPSGITEAFF. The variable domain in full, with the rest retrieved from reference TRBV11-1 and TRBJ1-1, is EAEVAQSPRYKITEKSQAVAFWCDPISGHATLYWYRQILGQGPELLVQFQDESVVDDSQLPKDRFSAERLKGVDSTLKIQPAELGDSAMYLCASSLGPADPSGITEAFFGQGTRLTVV.

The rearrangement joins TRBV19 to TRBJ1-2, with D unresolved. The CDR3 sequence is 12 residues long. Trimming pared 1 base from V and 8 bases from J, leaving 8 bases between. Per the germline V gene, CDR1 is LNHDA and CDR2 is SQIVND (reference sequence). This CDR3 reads CASSIGPTGYTF. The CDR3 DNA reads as TGTGCCAGTAGTATAGGCCCTACGGGCTACACCTTC.

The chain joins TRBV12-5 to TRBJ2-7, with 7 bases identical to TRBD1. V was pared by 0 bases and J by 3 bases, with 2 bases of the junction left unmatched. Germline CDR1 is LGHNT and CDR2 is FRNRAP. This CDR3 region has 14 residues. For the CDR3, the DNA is TGTGCTAGTGGTTTGGTACAGGGGAACTACGAGCAGTACTTC. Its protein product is CASGLVQGNYEQYF.

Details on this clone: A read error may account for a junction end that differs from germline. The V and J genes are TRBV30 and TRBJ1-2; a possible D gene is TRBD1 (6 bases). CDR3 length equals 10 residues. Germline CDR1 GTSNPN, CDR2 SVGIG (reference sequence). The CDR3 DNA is TGTGCCTGGGAACCAGGGGATTTCGCCTTC. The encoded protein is CAWEPGDFAF.

This CDR3 reads CASNLGGGDTDTQYF. The CDR3 region has the DNA TGTGCCAGCAATTTAGGCGGGGGGGATACAGATACGCAGTATTTT. This rearrangement joins TRBV6-1 to TRBJ2-3; 9 positions agree with TRBD2. V gave up 7 bases and J gave up 3 bases; unmatched junction bases: 8. This CDR3 has 15 amino acids. Per the germline V gene, CDR1 is MNHNS and CDR2 is SASEGT.

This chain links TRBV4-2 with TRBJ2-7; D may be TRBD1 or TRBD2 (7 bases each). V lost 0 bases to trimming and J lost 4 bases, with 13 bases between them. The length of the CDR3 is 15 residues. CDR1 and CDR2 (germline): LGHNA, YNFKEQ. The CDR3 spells CASSQEGQGGYEQYF. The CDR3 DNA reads TGTGCCAGCAGCCAAGAAGGCCAGGGGGGGTACGAGCAGTACTTC.

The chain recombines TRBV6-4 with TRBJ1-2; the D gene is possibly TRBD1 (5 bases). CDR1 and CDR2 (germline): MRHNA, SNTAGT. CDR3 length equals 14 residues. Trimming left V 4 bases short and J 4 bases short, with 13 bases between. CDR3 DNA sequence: TGTGCCAGCAGTGTGGCGGGGGTCGGCTATGGCTACACCTTC. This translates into CASSVAGVGYGYTF.

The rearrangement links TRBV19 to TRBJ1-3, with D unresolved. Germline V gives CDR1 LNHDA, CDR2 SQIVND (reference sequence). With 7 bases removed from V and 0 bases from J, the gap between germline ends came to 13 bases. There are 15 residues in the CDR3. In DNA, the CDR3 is TGTGCCAGTATGGATACGTTGCTCTCTGGAAACACCATATATTTT. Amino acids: CASMDTLLSGNTIYF.

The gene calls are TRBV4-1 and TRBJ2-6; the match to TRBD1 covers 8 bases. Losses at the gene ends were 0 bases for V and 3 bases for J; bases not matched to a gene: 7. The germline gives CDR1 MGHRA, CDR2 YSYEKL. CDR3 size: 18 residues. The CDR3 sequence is CASSQEARGHGGANVLTF. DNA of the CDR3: TGCGCCAGCAGCCAAGAGGCCAGGGGGCACGGTGGGGCCAACGTCCTGACTTTC.

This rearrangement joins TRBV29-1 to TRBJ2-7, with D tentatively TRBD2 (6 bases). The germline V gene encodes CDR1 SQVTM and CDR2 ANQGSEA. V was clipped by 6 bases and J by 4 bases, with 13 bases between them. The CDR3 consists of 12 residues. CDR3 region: CSVEGPNYEQYF. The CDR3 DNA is TGCAGCGTGGAGGGCCCAAATTACGAGCAGTACTTC.

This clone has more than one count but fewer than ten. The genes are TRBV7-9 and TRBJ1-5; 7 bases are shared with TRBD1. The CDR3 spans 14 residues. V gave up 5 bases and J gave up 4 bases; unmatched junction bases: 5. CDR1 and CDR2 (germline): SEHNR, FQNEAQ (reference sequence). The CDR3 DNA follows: TGTGCCAGCAGCGCGACAGGGTTAAATCAGCCCCAGCATTTT. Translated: CASSATGLNQPQHF.

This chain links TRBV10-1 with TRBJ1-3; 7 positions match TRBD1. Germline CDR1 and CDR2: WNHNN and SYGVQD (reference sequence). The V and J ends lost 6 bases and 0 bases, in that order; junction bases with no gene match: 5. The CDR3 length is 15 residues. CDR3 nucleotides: TGCGCCAGCAGCGCCGGGACAGACTCTGGAAACACCATATATTTT. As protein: CASSAGTDSGNTIYF.

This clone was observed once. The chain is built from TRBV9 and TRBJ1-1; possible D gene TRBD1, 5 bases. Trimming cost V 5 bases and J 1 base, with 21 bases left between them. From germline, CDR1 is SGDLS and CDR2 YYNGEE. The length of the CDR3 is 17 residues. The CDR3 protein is CASSSGRTDSWNTEAFF. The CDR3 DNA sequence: TGTGCCAGCAGTTCTGGACGGACCGACAGCTGGAACACTGAAGCTTTCTTT.

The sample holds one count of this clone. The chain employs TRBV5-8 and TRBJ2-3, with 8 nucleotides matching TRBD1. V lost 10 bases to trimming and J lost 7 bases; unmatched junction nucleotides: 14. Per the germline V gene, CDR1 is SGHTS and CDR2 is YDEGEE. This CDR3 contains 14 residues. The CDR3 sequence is CAGTDRDVVNTQYF. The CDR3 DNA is TGTGCCGGAACGGACAGGGACGTCGTTAATACGCAGTATTTT.

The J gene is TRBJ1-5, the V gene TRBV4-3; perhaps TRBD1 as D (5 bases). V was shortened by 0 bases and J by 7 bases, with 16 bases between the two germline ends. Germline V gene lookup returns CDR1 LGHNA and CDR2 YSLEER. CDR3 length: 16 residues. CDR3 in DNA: TGCGCCAGCAGCCAAGATAAGTCAGGGATTGGGCAGCCCCAGCATTTT. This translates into CASSQDKSGIGQPQHF.

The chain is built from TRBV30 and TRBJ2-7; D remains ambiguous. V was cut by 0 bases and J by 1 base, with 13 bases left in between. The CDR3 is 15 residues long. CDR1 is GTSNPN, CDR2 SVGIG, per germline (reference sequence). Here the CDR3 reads CAWSVGLGQSYEQYF. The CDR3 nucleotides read TGTGCCTGGAGTGTAGGGTTAGGGCAGTCCTACGAGCAGTACTTC.

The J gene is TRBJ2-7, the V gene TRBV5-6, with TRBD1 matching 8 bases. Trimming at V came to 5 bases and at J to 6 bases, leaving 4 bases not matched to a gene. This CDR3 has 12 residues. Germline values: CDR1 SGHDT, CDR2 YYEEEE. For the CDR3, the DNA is TGTGCCAGCAGTCCGGACAGGGTCGAGCAGTACTTC. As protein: CASSPDRVEQYF.

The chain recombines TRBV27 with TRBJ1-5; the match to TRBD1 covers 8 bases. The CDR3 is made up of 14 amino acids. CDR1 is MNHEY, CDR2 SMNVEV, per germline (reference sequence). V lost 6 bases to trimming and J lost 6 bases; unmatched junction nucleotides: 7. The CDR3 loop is CASSLGTGGQPQHF. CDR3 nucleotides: TGTGCCAGCAGCCTTGGGACAGGCGGTCAGCCCCAGCATTTT.

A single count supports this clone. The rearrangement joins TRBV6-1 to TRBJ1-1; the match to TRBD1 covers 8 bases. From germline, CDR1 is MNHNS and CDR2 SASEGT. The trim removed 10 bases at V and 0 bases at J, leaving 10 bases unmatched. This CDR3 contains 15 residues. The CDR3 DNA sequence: TGTGCCACGAATACAGGGGGGGTAATGAACACTGAAGCTTTCTTT. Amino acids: CATNTGGVMNTEAFF.

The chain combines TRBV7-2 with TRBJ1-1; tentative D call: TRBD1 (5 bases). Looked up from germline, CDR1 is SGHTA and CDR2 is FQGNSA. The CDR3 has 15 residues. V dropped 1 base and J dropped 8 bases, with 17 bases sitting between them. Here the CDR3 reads CASSLGTYTLEEAFF. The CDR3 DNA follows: TGTGCCAGCAGCTTAGGGACATACACACTTGAGGAAGCTTTCTTT. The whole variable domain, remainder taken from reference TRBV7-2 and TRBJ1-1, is GAGVSQSPSNKVTEKGKDVELRCDPISGHTALYWYRQSLGQGLEFLIYFQGNSAPDKSGLPSDRFSAERTGGSVSTLTIQRTQQEDSAVYLCASSLGTYTLEEAFFGQGTRLTVV.

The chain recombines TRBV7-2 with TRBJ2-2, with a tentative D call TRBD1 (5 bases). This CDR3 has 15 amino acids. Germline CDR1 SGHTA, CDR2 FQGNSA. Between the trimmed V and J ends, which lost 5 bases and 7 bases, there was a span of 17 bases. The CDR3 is CASSPTEGVGGELFF. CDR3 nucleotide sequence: TGTGCCAGCAGCCCCACAGAAGGGGTTGGCGGGGAGCTGTTTTTT. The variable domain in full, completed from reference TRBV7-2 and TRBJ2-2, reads GAGVSQSPSNKVTEKGKDVELRCDPISGHTALYWYRQSLGQGLEFLIYFQGNSAPDKSGLPSDRFSAERTGGSVSTLTIQRTQQEDSAVYLCASSPTEGVGGELFFGEGSRLTVL.

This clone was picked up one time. The CDR3 coding sequence is TGTGCCAGTGTATATAGCGGGGGGTCGAGCTCCTACAATGAGCAGTTCTTC. Translating gives CASVYSGGSSSYNEQFF. The rearrangement joins TRBV19 to TRBJ2-1; 10 bases are shared with TRBD2. The CDR3 loop spans 17 amino acids. The ends lost 8 bases at V and 0 bases at J; junction bases unmatched: 10. The germline gives CDR1 LNHDA, CDR2 SQIVND (reference sequence).

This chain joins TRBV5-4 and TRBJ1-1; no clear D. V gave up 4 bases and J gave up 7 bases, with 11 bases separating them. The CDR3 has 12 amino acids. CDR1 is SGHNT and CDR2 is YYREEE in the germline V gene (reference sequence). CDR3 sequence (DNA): TGTGCCAGCAGCCTTGGAGCCTTTGAAGCTTTCTTT. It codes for CASSLGAFEAFF.

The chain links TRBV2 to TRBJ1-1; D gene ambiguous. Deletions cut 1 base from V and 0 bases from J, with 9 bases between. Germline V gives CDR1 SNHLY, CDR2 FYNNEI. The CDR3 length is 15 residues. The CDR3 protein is CASSEGAGMNTEAFF. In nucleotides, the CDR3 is TGTGCCAGCAGTGAAGGGGCAGGCATGAACACTGAAGCTTTCTTT.

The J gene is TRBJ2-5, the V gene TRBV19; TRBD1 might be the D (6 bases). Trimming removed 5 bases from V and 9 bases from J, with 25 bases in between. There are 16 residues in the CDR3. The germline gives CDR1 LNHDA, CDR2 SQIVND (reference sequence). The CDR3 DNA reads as TGTGCCAGTAGTCCAAACAGGGTGGCCCCTATTGTGGCCCAGTACTTC. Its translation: CASSPNRVAPIVAQYF.

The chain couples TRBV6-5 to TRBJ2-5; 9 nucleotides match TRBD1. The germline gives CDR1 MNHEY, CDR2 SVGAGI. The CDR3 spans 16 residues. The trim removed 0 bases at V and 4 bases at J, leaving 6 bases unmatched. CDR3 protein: CASSYSGPGQGETQYF. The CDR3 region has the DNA TGTGCCAGCAGTTACTCGGGTCCGGGACAGGGAGAGACCCAGTACTTC.

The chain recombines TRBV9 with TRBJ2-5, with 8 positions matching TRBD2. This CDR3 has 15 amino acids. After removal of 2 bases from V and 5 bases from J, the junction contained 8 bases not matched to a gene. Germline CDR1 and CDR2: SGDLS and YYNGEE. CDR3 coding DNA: TGTGCCAGCAGCGTGTTCGGGGGGGCGAGGGAGACCCAGTACTTC. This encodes CASSVFGGARETQYF.

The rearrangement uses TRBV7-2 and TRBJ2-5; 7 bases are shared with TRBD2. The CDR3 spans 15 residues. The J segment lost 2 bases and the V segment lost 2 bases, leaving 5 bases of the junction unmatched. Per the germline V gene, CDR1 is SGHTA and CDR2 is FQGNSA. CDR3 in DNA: TGTGCCAGCAGCTTATCCAGCGGGGTTCAAGAGACCCAGTACTTC. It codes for CASSLSSGVQETQYF. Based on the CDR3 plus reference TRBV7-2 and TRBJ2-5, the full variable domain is GAGVSQSPSNKVTEKGKDVELRCDPISGHTALYWYRQSLGQGLEFLIYFQGNSAPDKSGLPSDRFSAERTGGSVSTLTIQRTQQEDSAVYLCASSLSSGVQETQYFGPGTRLLVL.

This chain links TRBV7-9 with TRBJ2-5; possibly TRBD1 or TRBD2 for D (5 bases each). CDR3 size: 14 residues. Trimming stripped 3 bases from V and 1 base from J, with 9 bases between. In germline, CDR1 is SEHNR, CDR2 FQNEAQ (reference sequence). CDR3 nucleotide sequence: TGTGCCAGCAGCTTTCAGGGACCCCAAGAGACCCAGTACTTC. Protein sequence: CASSFQGPQETQYF. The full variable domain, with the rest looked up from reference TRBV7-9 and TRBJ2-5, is DTGVSQNPRHKITKRGQNVTFRCDPISEHNRLYWYRQTLGQGPEFLTYFQNEAQLEKSRLLSDRFSAERPKGSFSTLEIQRTEQGDSAMYLCASSFQGPQETQYFGPGTRLLVL.

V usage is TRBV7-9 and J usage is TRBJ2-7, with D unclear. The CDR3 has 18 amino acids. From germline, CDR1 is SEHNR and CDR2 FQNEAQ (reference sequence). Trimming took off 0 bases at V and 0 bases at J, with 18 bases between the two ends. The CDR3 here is CASSLALNGPLSSYEQYF. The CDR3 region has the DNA TGTGCCAGCAGCTTAGCGCTAAATGGGCCGCTGAGCTCCTACGAGCAGTACTTC.